These T cell receptor beta chains were read from a single sample in a study of blood T cell repertoires in COVID-19. Assay: immunoSEQ multiplex PCR; the TCRdb copy retains only in-frame clones and omits some. The sample holds 300,000 or so clones, more than 70% seen once. Sequencing input: peripheral blood. The receptor source for this set is a woman in her 30s who had recovered from COVID-19. Both conserved end residues are part of each CDR3. A D gene is named only where the DNA matches it firmly. The listing skips clone size in some rows; elsewhere it reads once, few, many or a size class.

clone size,CDR3 length,V gene,J gene,D gene,CDR3 DNA,CDR3 protein
-,14,TRBV7-3,TRBJ2-5,-,TGTGCCAGCAGCTTAACAGGGGGAAGGGAGACCCAGTACTTC,CASSLTGGRETQYF
-,15,TRBV28,TRBJ1-4,-,TGTGCCAGCAGTTTGCTGGGGCTAGGGAATGAAAAACTGTTTTTT,CASSLLGLGNEKLFF
-,17,TRBV5-8,TRBJ2-3,TRBD2,TGTGCCAGCAGCGTGGGTTCTGGCGGGGGAAACACAGATACGCAGTATTTT,CASSVGSGGGNTDTQYF
-,14,TRBV9,TRBJ2-4,-,TGTGCCAGCAGCGAACAGGATAATAAAAACATTCAGTACTTC,CASSEQDNKNIQYF
-,13,TRBV11-3,TRBJ1-1,-,TGTGCCAGCAGCCACCCAGGGCCCACTGAAGCTTTCTTT,CASSHPGPTEAFF
once,15,TRBV7-3,TRBJ2-1,TRBD1,TGTGCCAGCAGCTTGGGACAGGTCCCCTACAATGAGCAGTTCTTC,CASSLGQVPYNEQFF
-,15,TRBV7-2,TRBJ1-1,-,TGTGCCAGCAGCGCGGGGGGCGCCGGGGACACTGAAGCTTTCTTT,CASSAGGAGDTEAFF
-,15,TRBV3-1/TRBV3-2,TRBJ1-1,-,TGTGCCAGCAGCCCGGGGTGGCACACGAACACTGAAGCTTTCTTT,CASSPGWHTNTEAFF
-,14,TRBV24-1,TRBJ1-4,-,TGTGCCACCAGTGATGGGGGCGGAAATGAAAAACTGTTTTTT,CATSDGGGNEKLFF
-,16,TRBV7-2,TRBJ2-1,TRBD2,TGTGCCAGCAGCTTATCCCGGGGGGGCCTGGGGAACGAGCAGTTCTTC,CASSLSRGGLGNEQFF
once,15,TRBV5-5,TRBJ2-1,TRBD2,TGTGCCAGCAGCCGGACTAGCGGCTCCTACAATGAGCAGTTCTTC,CASSRTSGSYNEQFF
-,18,TRBV19,TRBJ2-4,-,TGTGCCAGTAGTTTGGGGACTCCATCTTCCAGCGCCAAAAACATTCAGTACTTC,CASSLGTPSSSAKNIQYF
-,14,TRBV18,TRBJ1-2,-,TGTGCCAGCTCACCACAGGGGCAGACCTATGGCTACACCTTC,CASSPQGQTYGYTF
-,16,TRBV6-6,TRBJ2-2,TRBD1,TGTGCCAGCATACCCGGGACAGTTCGGGACACCGGGGAGCTGTTTTTT,CASIPGTVRDTGELFF
-,14,TRBV7-9,TRBJ2-7,TRBD1,TGTGCCAGCAGCTTGGCGGACAGGGCGAACGAGCAGTACTTC,CASSLADRANEQYF
-,13,TRBV6-5,TRBJ1-1,-,TGTGCCAGCAGTAGGGGCTCGAACGCTGAAGCTTTCTTT,CASSRGSNAEAFF
-,13,TRBV7-2,TRBJ2-3,-,TGTGCCAGCAGCTTGCAGAAGGGGGATACGCAGTATTTT,CASSLQKGDTQYF
-,15,TRBV10-3,TRBJ2-7,TRBD1,TGTGCCATCAGTGTAGGGACAGGGGCTACCTACGAGCAGTACTTC,CAISVGTGATYEQYF